This T cell receptor beta chain was sequenced during a study of T cells in Graves' hyperthyroidism and ophthalmopathy. From germline, CDR1 is LGHNA and CDR2 YNFKEQ. This CDR3 comprises 14 residues. Trimming took off 3 bases at V and 2 bases at J, with 11 bases between the two ends. A NOSPECS grade of at least 4, a Clinical Activity Score of at least 3 and duration under 3 months were recorded in ophthalmopathy patients. Diagnoses were made from clinical symptoms, serum measures (thyroxine and TRAb), thyroid ultrasound and orbital computed tomography. The CDR3 regions of TCR beta were amplified from RNA transcripts. A set of HTBI primers served as the primers for a first-round RT-PCR of the TCR CDR3. TCRdb called the multiplex PCR reads again in MiXCR, with one record for every CDR3 protein. The sample has roughly 520,000 distinct CDR3 sequences; 24% are singletons.

The J gene is TRBJ2-7, the V gene TRBV4-2, with D unclear. The specimen was blood. This TCR came from a young woman with Graves' ophthalmopathy. CDR3 DNA: TGTGCCAGCAGCCACGGAACAGCCCCCTACGAGCAGTACTTC. Amino acids: CASSHGTAPYEQYF.